These T cell receptor beta chains were read from a single sample in a study of blood T cell repertoires in COVID-19. Using immunoSEQ multiplex PCR, the repertoire was profiled, and TCRdb retains in-frame clones only, with some absent. The table has some 450,000 clones, 80% to 90% seen once. Sequenced sample: peripheral blood. Receptor source: a man aged 18-30 years with COVID-19, enrolled during active disease. Each CDR3 is given with its conserved first and last residue. The order of the fields is CDR3 length, clone size, V gene, J gene, CDR3 protein. A clone size is listed for some rows: how often the clone was seen (once, few, many), or a class if it is expanded.

length: 16; size: -; V: TRBV9; J: TRBJ1-2; CDR3: CASSAQSGNFNYGYTF
length: 16; size: -; V: TRBV6-1; J: TRBJ2-5; CDR3: CASSDLLAGEGETQYF
length: 15; size: once; V: TRBV7-2; J: TRBJ2-2; CDR3: CASSWRLAGGGELFF
length: 13; size: -; V: TRBV4-1; J: TRBJ2-3; CDR3: CASSQASPDTQYF
length: 16; size: once; V: TRBV30; J: TRBJ2-1; CDR3: CAWKVAGGIGYNEQFF
length: 12; size: few; V: TRBV5-1; J: TRBJ2-2; CDR3: CASSLLSGELFF
length: 17; size: -; V: TRBV18; J: TRBJ2-3; CDR3: CASSRVAGSSTGDTQYF
length: 15; size: -; V: TRBV2; J: TRBJ2-2; CDR3: CASKSAGALTGELFF
length: 12; size: -; V: TRBV20-1; J: TRBJ2-1; CDR3: CSASVSRNEQFF
length: 15; size: -; V: TRBV27; J: TRBJ2-7; CDR3: CASSGTGTGEYEQYF
length: 14; size: -; V: TRBV2; J: TRBJ1-2; CDR3: CASSEAGGGYGYTF
length: 13; size: -; V: TRBV3-1/TRBV3-2; J: TRBJ1-1; CDR3: CASSHRGWAEAFF
length: 15; size: -; V: TRBV5-1; J: TRBJ2-2; CDR3: CASSPPGLRTGELFF
length: 13; size: -; V: TRBV27; J: TRBJ1-1; CDR3: CASKEGGNTEAFF
length: 12; size: -; V: TRBV7-3; J: TRBJ2-5; CDR3: CASSLVGETQYF
length: 15; size: -; V: TRBV6-5; J: TRBJ2-3; CDR3: CASSYGTSEPDTQYF
length: 15; size: -; V: TRBV7-9; J: TRBJ1-1; CDR3: CASSLVQTSNTEAFF
length: 13; size: -; V: TRBV13; J: TRBJ1-4; CDR3: CASSWREGGKLFF
length: 13; size: -; V: TRBV7-9; J: TRBJ1-2; CDR3: CASSREQGSGYTF
length: 13; size: -; V: TRBV4-1; J: TRBJ2-7; CDR3: CASSQERTSEQYF
length: 13; size: -; V: TRBV18; J: TRBJ1-1; CDR3: CASSPTRQDEAFF
length: 15; size: -; V: TRBV6-6; J: TRBJ2-3; CDR3: CASSYAGVEADTQYF
length: 13; size: -; V: TRBV5-1; J: TRBJ2-2; CDR3: CASRPSRTGELFF
length: 12; size: -; V: TRBV18; J: TRBJ2-3; CDR3: CASSPFTDTQYF
length: 15; size: few; V: TRBV5-4; J: TRBJ2-7; CDR3: CASSWGDRDRGEQYF
length: 14; size: -; V: TRBV19; J: TRBJ2-7; CDR3: CASSTDRGAYEQYF
length: 14; size: -; V: TRBV5-1; J: TRBJ1-5; CDR3: CASSPGGGGQPQHF